This record looks at one T cell receptor beta chain sequence and its context. Its cognate antigen is unknown. As for treatment: some 19 received Ad26.COV2.S at low or high dose, single or two shots; roughly 5 received placebo; per-sample allocation not given. Collection of samples fell on day 63 after the first vaccine or placebo injection. Donor was an adult aged 18-55 years in Boston. Clones were read by immunoSEQ multiplex PCR, and TCRdb kept only the in-frame ones, dropping some. The sample lists 300,000 to 500,000 clones; about 85% were seen once. The sample originates from a study of Ad26.COV2.S vaccination and SARS-CoV-2 variants. As for the study in general: Ad26.COV2.S, an intramuscular injection, was given once or twice 56 days apart.

Findings of the study overall: Reported post-vaccination CD8+ and CD4+ T cell responses to spike showed substantial breadth. It was found that vaccine and placebo recipients had similar non-spike TCR breadth.

The TCR sequence derives from a person between 18 and 65 years old who received the Ad26.COV2.S COVID-19 vaccine or a placebo. Sequencing was performed on peripheral blood, taken in a trial of Ad26.COV2.S vaccine versus placebo.

CDR3 in amino acids: CASSSGIASGNTIYF. The CDR3 DNA reads TGTGCCAGCAGCTCCGGGATTGCCTCTGGAAACACCATATATTTT. The chain combines TRBV7-8 with TRBJ1-3; D gene ambiguous. With 4 bases removed from V and 0 bases from J, the gap between germline ends came to 10 bases. CDR1 is SGHVS, CDR2 FQNEAQ, per germline. This CDR3 is 15 amino acids long.